The 4 T cell receptor beta chains reported below all come from one sample, sequenced in a study of blood T cell repertoires in COVID-19. Clones were read by immunoSEQ multiplex PCR, and TCRdb kept only the in-frame ones, dropping some. Found here are 66,000 or so clones, about four fifths of them singletons; the top ten hold around 9.7%. Material: peripheral blood. The receptors shown here come from a human donor in a cohort sampled during active COVID-19.

This clone was counted once. The chain links TRBV5-4 to TRBJ2-7; TRBD1 aligns across 8 bases. Germline CDR1 is SGHNT and CDR2 is YYREEE (reference sequence). The CDR3 extends over 16 amino acids. V trimming: 3 bases; J trimming: 1 base; junction bases outside the gene matches: 9. The CDR3 region is CASSSSNRGDSYEQYF. CDR3 nucleotides: TGTGCCAGCAGCTCGTCAAACAGGGGGGATTCCTACGAGCAGTACTTC.

The gene calls are TRBV7-8 and TRBJ2-7; TRBD1 agrees at 7 bases. The CDR3 is 13 residues long. The germline V gene encodes CDR1 SGHVS and CDR2 FQNEAQ. The ends lost 4 bases at V and 1 base at J; junction bases unmatched: 1. The CDR3 region has the DNA TGTGCCAGCAGCTCGGGACAGTCCTACGAGCAGTACTTC. The encoded protein is CASSSGQSYEQYF.

The rearrangement links TRBV28 to TRBJ1-1, with TRBD1 matching 8 bases. V trimming: 6 bases; J trimming: 1 base; junction bases outside the gene matches: 10. CDR1 is MDHEN and CDR2 is SYDVKM in the germline V gene. The CDR3 runs to 16 residues. In DNA form, the CDR3 reads TGTGCCAGCAGCGCTTCTGGACAGGGAGCGAACACTGAAGCTTTCTTT. It yields the protein CASSASGQGANTEAFF.

The V gene is TRBV7-2, the J gene TRBJ2-5; D uncertain. This CDR3 is 13 amino acids long. Germline values: CDR1 SGHTA, CDR2 FQGNSA. Between the trimmed V and J ends, which lost 1 base and 7 bases, there was a span of 10 bases. The CDR3 here is CASSLELRRTQYF. The DNA for the CDR3 is TGTGCCAGCAGCTTAGAACTAAGGCGGACCCAGTACTTC.